This TCR beta chain emerged from a study of cytomegalovirus exposure and HLA in healthy donors. This PCR relied on a set of 60 Vbeta primers and 13 Jbeta primers. Sequencing used immunoSEQ multiplex PCR; TCRdb keeps in-frame clones, though not all of them. The data contain about 160,000 clones, roughly 85% of them singletons. Germline values: CDR1 ENHRY, CDR2 SYGVKD. This CDR3 has 12 amino acids. V was trimmed by 2 bases and J by 12 bases, leaving 11 bases between them. Material for sequencing was PBMCs. J is TRBJ2-1 and V is TRBV10-3; D perhaps matches TRBD1 (5 bases). The source of this sequence is a man between 18 and 35 years old in good health and CMV-seropositive. CDR3: CAISEGQTVQFF. The CDR3, as DNA: TGTGCCATCAGTGAGGGGCAGACAGTGCAGTTCTTC.